Each of the 27 T cell receptor beta chains below was sequenced from the same sample in a study of CD8 T cells in ankylosing spondylitis. Using its own MiXCR run on the 5' RACE reads, TCRdb lists one record per CDR3 protein. The sample carries about 130,000 distinct CDR3 sequences, 7% recorded once. The material sequenced was blood, either unsorted or a sorted T cell fraction (not recorded which). Receptors were obtained from a male donor with ankylosing spondylitis or in good health (not recorded which).

This clonotype occurred many times. The V gene is TRBV7-2, the J gene TRBJ2-3, with 8 bases matching TRBD1. V dropped 4 bases and J dropped 6; count of bases not matched to a gene: 9. The CDR3 length is 15 residues. CDR1 and CDR2 from the germline V gene are SGHTA and FQGNSA. The CDR3 loop is CASSSWLDRADTQYF. DNA of the CDR3: TGTGCCAGCAGCTCGTGGTTGGACAGGGCTGATACGCAGTATTTT.

At least ten counts were recorded for this clonotype. The chain combines TRBV12-3 or TRBV12-4 with TRBJ2-1; 10 bases match TRBD2. This CDR3 contains 20 residues. J gave up 0 bases and V 5 bases, and 16 bases lay outside the gene matches. The CDR3 DNA sequence: TGTGCCAGCAGTATATTCAGTAGAGCGGGAGGGCTTAGCTCCTACAATGAGCAGTTCTTC. Its protein product is CASSIFSRAGGLSSYNEQFF.

This clonotype was recorded many times. This chain joins TRBV7-9 and TRBJ2-1, with TRBD1 matching 11 bases. The CDR3 has 15 residues. Germline assignment: CDR1 SEHNR and CDR2 FQNEAQ (reference sequence). V shed 5 bases and J 8 bases; nucleotides not matched to a gene: 8. The CDR3 is CASSIPGQGVYEQFF. In DNA form, the CDR3 reads TGTGCCAGCAGCATTCCGGGACAGGGGGTTTATGAGCAGTTCTTC.

This clonotype was observed many times. V gene TRBV15 combines with J gene TRBJ1-2; 12 bases agree with TRBD1. This CDR3 contains 16 residues. CDR1 LNHNV and CDR2 YYDKDF come from the germline V gene (reference sequence). The V gene end was trimmed by 5 bases and the J gene end by 8 bases; junction bases not matched to a gene: 12. CDR3: CATSSGTGGGFGGYTF. The CDR3 DNA reads TGTGCCACCAGCTCCGGGACAGGGGGCGGTTTTGGAGGCTACACCTTC.

This clonotype was seen at least ten times. In DNA, the CDR3 is TGCGCCAGCAGGGGAGGGGAGGACACTGAAGCTTTCTTT. Protein product: CASRGGEDTEAFF. The J gene is TRBJ1-1, the V gene TRBV5-1, with D perhaps TRBD1 (5 bases). The CDR3 runs 13 residues. Germline V lookup: CDR1 SGHRS, CDR2 YFSETQ. The V gene lost 5 bases and the J gene lost 3 bases, with 11 bases spanning the gap.

At least ten counts were recorded for this clonotype. The chain is built from TRBV15 and TRBJ2-1; 10 bases align to TRBD2. CDR1 and CDR2 from the germline V gene are LNHNV and YYDKDF (reference sequence). The ends lost 0 bases at V and 8 bases at J; junction bases unmatched: 13. The CDR3 consists of 18 residues. The CDR3 DNA sequence: TGTGCCACCAGCAGAGATCGGCTAGCGGGAGTGCCTTTTCATGAGCAGTTCTTC. Amino acid sequence: CATSRDRLAGVPFHEQFF.

The chain couples TRBV7-2 to TRBJ1-3; D is unresolved. The V end was cut by 4 bases, the J end by 0 bases, with 4 bases between. The CDR3 runs 13 residues. The germline CDR1 and CDR2 sequences are SGHTA and FQGNSA. CDR3 DNA: TGTGCCAGCAGCTCCGACTCTGGAAACACCATATATTTT. Its translation: CASSSDSGNTIYF.

The chain couples TRBV5-1 to TRBJ2-5; a weak D match, TRBD1 (6 bases). Between the trimmed V and J ends, which lost 4 bases and 0 bases, there was a span of 13 bases. The germline CDR1 and CDR2 sequences are SGHRS and YFSETQ. This CDR3 contains 15 residues. The CDR3: CASSGGQTYQETQYF. The CDR3 DNA is TGCGCCAGCAGCGGAGGACAGACGTACCAAGAGACCCAGTACTTC. The whole variable domain, remainder taken from reference TRBV5-1 and TRBJ2-5, is KAGVTQTPRYLIKTRGQQVTLSCSPISGHRSVSWYQQTPGQGLQFLFEYFSETQRNKGNFPGRFSGRQFSNSRSEMNVSTLELGDSALYLCASSGGQTYQETQYFGPGTRLLVL.

Ten or more counts support this clonotype. The rearrangement joins TRBV12-3 or TRBV12-4 to TRBJ2-1, with 10 bases aligning to TRBD2. The CDR3 is made up of 14 amino acids. V lost 1 base to trimming and J lost 14 bases; unmatched junction nucleotides: 8. The chain's CDR3 is CASSLGSSGRSEFF. Here the CDR3 DNA reads TGTGCCAGCAGTTTAGGGTCTAGCGGGAGATCTGAGTTCTTC.

This clonotype was seen at least ten times. V usage is TRBV29-1 and J usage is TRBJ2-3, with D unclear. Germline values: CDR1 SQVTM, CDR2 ANQGSEA. The CDR3 length is 12 residues. V lost 5 bases and J 0 bases, leaving 6 bases between the germline ends. The CDR3 loop is CSVPTSTDTQYF. CDR3 DNA: TGCAGCGTTCCCACCAGCACAGATACGCAGTATTTT.

The sample holds many counts of this clonotype. V is TRBV10-3 and J is TRBJ2-5; D unresolved. The germline V gene has CDR1 ENHRY and CDR2 SYGVKD. The CDR3 sequence is 14 residues long. With 3 bases removed from V and 2 bases from J, the gap between germline ends came to 10 bases. The DNA for the CDR3 is TGTGCCATCAGTGAAAGAGGCAGACAAGAGACCCAGTACTTC. Its translation is CAISERGRQETQYF.

The chain is built from TRBV12-3 or TRBV12-4 and TRBJ1-3, with D perhaps matching TRBD1 (5 bases). The CDR3 is 17 amino acids. Trimming removed 1 base from V and 0 bases from J, with 13 bases in between. This CDR3 is CASSLVDTVYSGNTIYF. The CDR3 DNA reads TGTGCCAGCAGTTTAGTGGACACCGTGTACTCTGGAAACACCATATATTTT.

At least ten counts were recorded for this clonotype. The genes are TRBV5-1 and TRBJ2-5; maybe TRBD1 (6 bases). Germline CDR1 and CDR2: SGHRS and YFSETQ. V was clipped by 4 bases and J by 3 bases, with 10 bases between them. This CDR3 is 13 amino acids long. The chain's CDR3 is CASSKDSEETQYF. CDR3 sequence (DNA): TGCGCCAGCAGCAAGGACAGCGAAGAGACCCAGTACTTC.

This clonotype was counted ten times or more. V gene TRBV29-1 combines with J gene TRBJ2-4; D is perhaps TRBD1 or TRBD2 (5 bases each). Trimming took 6 bases from V and 0 from J, leaving 15 bases between them. This CDR3 comprises 15 residues. Germline V gene lookup returns CDR1 SQVTM and CDR2 ANQGSEA. The CDR3 is CSVSQGALAKNIQYF. CDR3 bases: TGCAGCGTGTCGCAGGGAGCGCTAGCCAAAAACATTCAGTACTTC. Using reference TRBV29-1 and TRBJ2-4 for the parts outside the CDR3, the full variable domain is SAVISQKPSRDICQRGTSLTIQCQVDSQVTMMFWYRQQPGQSLTLIATANQGSEATYESGFVIDKFPISRPNLTFSTLTVSNMSPEDSSIYLCSVSQGALAKNIQYFGAGTRLSVL.

This clonotype was seen a handful of times. The chain uses TRBV7-8 and TRBJ2-7; the D gene could be TRBD1 or TRBD2 (5 bases each). Per germline, CDR1 SGHVS and CDR2 FQNEAQ. Trimming cost V 2 bases and J 3 bases, with 11 bases left between them. This CDR3 comprises 14 residues. DNA for the CDR3: TGTGCCAGCAGCTTATCCGAGGGGCGCTACGAGCAGTACTTC. Its translation is CASSLSEGRYEQYF.

This clonotype was seen many times. The chain couples TRBV7-8 to TRBJ2-1, with 10 bases that match TRBD2. The germline V gene has CDR1 SGHVS and CDR2 FQNEAQ. With 10 bases clipped from V and 5 bases from J, the junction kept 23 bases outside the gene matches. The CDR3 covers 19 residues. The CDR3 reads CAILFRPLEREGRDNEQFF. CDR3 nucleotides: TGTGCCATCCTCTTCCGCCCCCTAGAGCGGGAGGGCAGGGACAATGAGCAGTTCTTC.

This clonotype was observed at least ten times. The chain uses TRBV11-3 and TRBJ2-3; D unresolved. The V and J ends lost 4 bases and 1 base respectively, with 15 bases between them. Germline V CDR1 and CDR2: SGHNT, YENEEA. The CDR3 covers 16 residues. The CDR3: CASSSPVADCTDTQYF. The CDR3 bases are TGTGCCAGCAGCTCCCCAGTAGCAGACTGCACAGATACGCAGTATTTT.

This clonotype was observed at least ten times. The rearrangement uses TRBV10-3 and TRBJ1-5; TRBD1 aligns across 7 bases. Germline values: CDR1 ENHRY, CDR2 SYGVKD. V lost 10 bases and J lost 4; bases outside the gene matches: 10. The CDR3 loop spans 14 amino acids. Here the CDR3 reads CASTRDRANQPQHF. DNA for the CDR3: TGTGCCAGCACACGGGACAGAGCAAATCAGCCCCAGCATTTT.

This clonotype was detected many times. This rearrangement joins TRBV5-1 to TRBJ1-1, with unresolved D. V lost 2 bases to trimming and J lost 4 bases, with 6 bases between them. There are 12 residues in the CDR3. Germline V gene data show CDR1 as SGHRS and CDR2 as YFSETQ. Here the CDR3 reads CASSFQGTEAFF. As DNA, the CDR3 is TGCGCCAGCAGCTTTCAAGGCACTGAAGCTTTCTTT.

In this sample, this clonotype turned up many times. V and J are TRBV5-1 and TRBJ1-5; D not resolved. The V and J ends lost 4 bases and 2 bases respectively, with 7 bases between them. Looked up from germline, CDR1 is SGHRS and CDR2 is YFSETQ. CDR3 size: 13 residues. The CDR3 region has the DNA TGCGCCAGCAGCCGACTTGGCAATCAGCCCCAGCATTTT. Protein: CASSRLGNQPQHF.

This clonotype was seen a few times. The junction differs from germline at one of its ends, possibly a read error. This chain connects TRBV5-5 to TRBJ1-3, with D unclear. The germline V gene encodes CDR1 SGHKS and CDR2 YYEKEE (reference sequence). The CDR3 length is 15 residues. This CDR3 is CASSPAPLSGNAIYF. The CDR3 nucleotides are TGTGCCAGCAGCCCCGCACCCCTCTCTGGAAACGCCATATATTTT.

This clonotype was counted ten times or more. V gene TRBV6-2 or TRBV6-3 combines with J gene TRBJ1-5; 7 bases align to TRBD1. Germline V CDR1 and CDR2: MNHEY, SVGEGT. Trimming removed 5 bases from V and 10 bases from J; junction bases left unmatched: 17. The CDR3 has 16 amino acids. The CDR3 region is CASSGEGTAPNRPQHF. The CDR3 DNA sequence: TGTGCCAGCAGTGGGGAGGGGACAGCTCCTAATCGACCCCAGCATTTT.

This clonotype has ten or more counts. The chain couples TRBV28 to TRBJ1-1; D not certain. V was clipped by 1 base and J by 3 bases, with 9 bases between them. The CDR3 is 14 residues long. CDR1 and CDR2 (germline): MDHEN, SYDVKM. This chain's CDR3 is CASSLSIPDTEAFF. DNA of the CDR3: TGTGCCAGCAGTTTATCCATTCCCGACACTGAAGCTTTCTTT.

This clonotype was detected ten times or more. The chain combines TRBV5-1 with TRBJ2-1; D remains unclear. In germline, CDR1 is SGHRS, CDR2 YFSETQ. CDR3 size: 15 residues. Trimming cost V 1 base and J 0 bases, with 8 bases left between them. In DNA form, the CDR3 reads TGCGCCAGCAGCTTGTTACCCAACTCCTACAATGAGCAGTTCTTC. Its translation is CASSLLPNSYNEQFF. The full variable domain, its missing parts supplied by reference TRBV5-1 and TRBJ2-1, is KAGVTQTPRYLIKTRGQQVTLSCSPISGHRSVSWYQQTPGQGLQFLFEYFSETQRNKGNFPGRFSGRQFSNSRSEMNVSTLELGDSALYLCASSLLPNSYNEQFFGPGTRLTVL.

The genes are TRBV6-1 and TRBJ1-1; D unclear. V gave up 6 bases and J gave up 1 base, with 15 bases separating them. The CDR3 contains 15 residues. CDR1 and CDR2 from the germline V gene are MNHNS and SASEGT. CDR3 in DNA: TGTGCCAGCAGCCTACCTCCGGGCGGGAACACTGAAGCTTTCTTT. It is translated as CASSLPPGGNTEAFF.

This clonotype has a count of ten or more. V is TRBV7-9 and J is TRBJ2-7; D unclear. Trimming removed 5 bases at V and 5 bases at J, with 19 bases between. In germline, CDR1 is SEHNR, CDR2 FQNEAQ (reference sequence). The CDR3 is made up of 15 amino acids. In nucleotides, the CDR3 is TGTGCCAGCAGCCACCGAATGGTGGGGTCGAACGAGCAGTACTTC. Its translation is CASSHRMVGSNEQYF.

This clonotype was observed at least ten times. CDR3 in amino acids: CSARRLAGLYNEQFF. The DNA of the CDR3 is TGCAGTGCCAGAAGACTAGCGGGGCTCTACAATGAGCAGTTCTTC. The gene calls are TRBV20-1 and TRBJ2-1; 11 nucleotides match TRBD2. The CDR3 extends over 15 amino acids. Germline CDR1 is DFQATT and CDR2 is SNEGSKA (reference sequence). J lost 3 bases, V lost 6 bases, and 7 bases had no gene match.